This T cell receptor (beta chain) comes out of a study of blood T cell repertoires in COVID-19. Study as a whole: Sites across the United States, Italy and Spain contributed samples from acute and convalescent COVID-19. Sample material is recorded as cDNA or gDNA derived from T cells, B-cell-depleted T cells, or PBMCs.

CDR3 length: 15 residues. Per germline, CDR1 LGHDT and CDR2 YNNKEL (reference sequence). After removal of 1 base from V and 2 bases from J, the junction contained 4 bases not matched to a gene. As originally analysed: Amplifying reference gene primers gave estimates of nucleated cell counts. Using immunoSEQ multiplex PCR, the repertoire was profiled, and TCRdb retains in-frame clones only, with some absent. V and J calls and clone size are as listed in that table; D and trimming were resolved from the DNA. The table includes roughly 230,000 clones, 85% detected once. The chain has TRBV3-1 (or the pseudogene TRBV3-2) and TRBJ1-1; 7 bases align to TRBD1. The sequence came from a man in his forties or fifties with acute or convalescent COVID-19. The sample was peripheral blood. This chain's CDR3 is CASSQVDRVNTEAFF. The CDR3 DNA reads TGTGCCAGCAGCCAAGTAGACAGGGTAAACACTGAAGCTTTCTTT.